This T cell receptor beta chain was recovered during a study of cytomegalovirus exposure and HLA in healthy donors. Use of 60 Vbeta and 13 Jbeta primers characterized the PCR. Libraries were prepared by immunoSEQ multiplex PCR; TCRdb keeps only in-frame clonotypes and omits some of them. Among approximately 69,000 clones listed, about 74% were seen once. Trimming removed 1 base from V and 4 bases from J; junction bases left unmatched: 4. CDR3 length: 15 amino acids. Germline V lookup: CDR1 SGHAT, CDR2 FQNNGV. V usage is TRBV11-2 and J usage is TRBJ2-7, with 10 bases that match TRBD1. The source of this sequence is a woman aged 25-40 years in good health and CMV-seropositive. Sequencing was performed on PBMCs. CDR3 in DNA: TGTGCCAGCAGCTTAGTGGACAGGGGGTCTTACGAGCAGTACTTC. It specifies CASSLVDRGSYEQYF.